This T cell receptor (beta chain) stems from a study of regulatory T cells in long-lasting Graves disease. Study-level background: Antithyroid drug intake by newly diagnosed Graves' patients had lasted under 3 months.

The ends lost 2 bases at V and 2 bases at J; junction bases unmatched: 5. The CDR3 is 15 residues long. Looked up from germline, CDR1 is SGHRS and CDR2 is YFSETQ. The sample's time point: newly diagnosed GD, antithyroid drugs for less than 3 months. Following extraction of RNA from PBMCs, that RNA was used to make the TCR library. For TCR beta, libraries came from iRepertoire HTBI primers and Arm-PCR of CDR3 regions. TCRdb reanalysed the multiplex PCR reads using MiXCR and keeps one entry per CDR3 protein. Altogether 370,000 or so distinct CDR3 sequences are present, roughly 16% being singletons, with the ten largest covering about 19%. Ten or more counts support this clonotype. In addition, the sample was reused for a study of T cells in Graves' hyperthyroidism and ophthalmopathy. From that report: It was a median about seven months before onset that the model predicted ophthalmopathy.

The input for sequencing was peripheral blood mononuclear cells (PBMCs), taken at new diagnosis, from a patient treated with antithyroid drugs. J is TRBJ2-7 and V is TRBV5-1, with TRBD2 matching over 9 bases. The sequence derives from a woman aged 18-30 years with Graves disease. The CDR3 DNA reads TGCGCCAGCAGCTTCTTAGCGGGGGACGCCTACGAGCAGTACTTC. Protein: CASSFLAGDAYEQYF.